This T cell receptor (beta chain) is drawn from a study of blood T cell repertoires in COVID-19 (dated by TCRdb to 2018 to 2021). For the wider study: Samples covering the acute and convalescent phases of COVID-19 were provided by collaborators in the United States, Italy and Spain. The prospective study material was composed of cDNA or gDNA derived from T cells, B-cell-depleted T cells, or PBMCs. Subjects who had been exposed to COVID-19, were actively infected with it, or had recovered from it provided the deeply sampled blood TCRbeta repertoires that made up the dataset. The repertoires were made available in a free public database intended to serve as a resource for research on the immune response to SARS-CoV-2. Samples came from the ongoing ImmuneRACE study (first 160 participants) plus 1,254 subjects from 6 global collaborators. A de-identified subject ID, COVID-19 status, age in years and sex were almost always included in the sample metadata. Where available, HLA class I and class II types were obtained from metadata supplied by the sample provider rather than from assay-based typing. Results and caveats for the whole study, not just this receptor: How much clinical and demographic metadata was included differed by source and by participant, and the metadata was provided uncurated.

The CDR3 spans 14 residues, from the cysteine through the phenylalanine. Of the read, only the CDR3 DNA is kept; its 42 bases are in frame from base 1. V was cut back by 5 bases and J by 6 bases, leaving a gap of 14 bases between them. As encoded in the germline V gene, CDR1 is MNHEY while CDR2 is SVGAGI. Whole blood was collected in K2EDTA tubes by collaborating institutions according to the institutions' own protocols. For TCRbeta analysis, collaborators shipped samples as frozen whole blood, isolated PBMCs, or DNA extracted from either of those sample types. On this clone: The antigen it recognizes is unknown. No per-base quality is available; no much larger clone lies one base away.

TCRbeta CDR3 regions were amplified from genomic DNA by means of the immunoSEQ Assay, a bias-controlled multiplex PCR. On the authors' methods: Within the assay, amplification of reference gene primers was used to estimate how many nucleated cells each sample contained. Sequence reads were collapsed and filtered to measure the absolute abundance of every unique TCRbeta CDR3 rearrangement. Productive Simpson clonality was computed per sample as the square root of Simpson's diversity index over productive rearrangements. TCRdb retrieved this table from immuneACCESS and kept in-frame rearrangements only. Not all clones are present; in checked studies, unresolved V genes account for under half, and no reason is known for the remainder. Clone size and the V and J calls come from that table; the DNA yielded D and trimming. The sample table records roughly 110,000 clones; over 75% of these occur just once. The top ten constitute about 1.6% of the sample.

The TCR originated in a man aged 50 to 60 with acute or convalescent COVID-19. The sequencing input was peripheral blood. The rearrangement joined TRBV6-5 to TRBJ1-5; possibly the D gene is TRBD1, per 6 matching bases. The CDR3 in this case is CASSNRDTTQPQHF. The nucleotide sequence reads as follows: TGTGCCAGCAGTAATAGGGACACCACTCAGCCCCAGCATTTT.